The TCR beta chain under discussion was sequenced for a study of blood T cell repertoires in COVID-19. Germline assignment: CDR1 MNHNS and CDR2 SASEGT. The CDR3 sequence is 13 residues long. V lost 1 base to trimming and J lost 7 bases, with 8 bases between them. In the source study's methods: Amplified reference gene primers provided the basis for estimating nucleated cell counts. Here immunoSEQ multiplex PCR was the method, and the copy in TCRdb shows in-frame clones only, minus some. The V and J calls and clone size are taken from that table; D and trimming were inferred from the DNA. This table has a few hundred thousand clones, 87% appearing once. This study enrolled people aged about 18 to 100 from 24 US geographic areas. Clinical history as reported by participants underpinned cohort assignment. Recovery meant two consecutive negative NP/OP PCR tests, professional clearance, or resolved symptoms.

The gene calls are TRBV6-1 and TRBJ1-5; D remains unclear. Sequencing was carried out using PBMCs or T cells enriched from blood (not recorded which). The TCR was taken from a woman between 50 and 59 years old who had recovered from COVID-19. The CDR3 reads CASSEGTGQPQHF. The CDR3 nucleotides read TGTGCCAGCAGTGAAGGGACGGGGCAGCCCCAGCATTTT.